These T cell receptor beta chains were read from a single sample in a study of siplizumab effects on memory and regulatory T cells. Measured with immunoSEQ multiplex PCR; TCRdb has only the in-frame clones, and not every one. This table holds around 95,000 clones, 94% found once. The sequencing sample was made of non-Treg CD4+ T cells sorted from blood. These receptors all come from a human donor in good health. Both conserved end residues are trimmed from each CDR3. D genes are given only for firm matches.

TRBJ2-7 - TRBV29-1 SALGRDSYEQY
TRBJ2-7 TRBD2 TRBV5-1 ASSSLAGGNSYEQY
TRBJ2-5 - TRBV6-5 ASSYGSFVETQY
TRBJ1-4 - TRBV6-6 ATGGKRANEKLF
TRBJ1-1 - TRBV15 ATSREGLEAF
TRBJ2-5 TRBD2 TRBV7-3 ASSRGLAGEGETQY
TRBJ1-5 - TRBV5-5 ASSVGQTSFNQPQH
TRBJ2-7 - TRBV6-1 ASSEAEQY
TRBJ2-7 TRBD2 TRBV19 ASSPGLARRNYEQY
TRBJ2-7 TRBD1 TRBV28 ASSFNRGPTYEQY
TRBJ2-3 TRBD2 TRBV7-2 ASFSGLAGGRDTQY
TRBJ2-5 TRBD1 TRBV5-1 ASSSLTGGDAQY
TRBJ1-5 - TRBV27 ASSSSSGAARPGQPQH
TRBJ1-2 TRBD1 TRBV2 ASSAGTGGIYGYT
TRBJ2-3 - TRBV5-1 ASSPTTDTQY
TRBJ2-3 - TRBV7-8 ASSSKTFPSSVDTQY
TRBJ2-5 TRBD1 TRBV15 ATSSGQGAGLSQETQY
TRBJ2-3 - TRBV19 ASNLPGAGTDTQY
TRBJ2-7 - TRBV11-1 ASSLALLGGIGYEQY
TRBJ1-1 - TRBV9 ASSVGPHLGTLMNTEAF
TRBJ1-4 TRBD1 TRBV29-1 SVMDRTHEKLF
TRBJ1-1 - TRBV5-1 ASSLAEGGGTEAF
TRBJ2-3 - TRBV13 ASSLRRTDTQY
TRBJ2-7 - TRBV5-6 ASSSLGSRNEQY